This T cell receptor beta chain was observed in a study of metastatic and nonmetastatic thyroid tumors. Study as a whole: It was across blood and tumor or nodule tissue from malignant and benign thyroid patients that repertoires were compared.

Methods used by the authors: A papillary thyroid cancer distant-metastasis classifier was built from CDR3 differences across clinicopathological groups. From the PCR reads, TCRdb re-called clones with MiXCR. The V and J calls shown here were made by TCRdb, not taken from the authors' results. This table holds more than 90,000 clones, roughly 13% found once. Germline-derived CDR1 and CDR2 are MNHNS and SASEGT. The ends were cut back, 2 bases at V and 1 base at J, with 11 bases in the middle. The length of the CDR3 is 15 residues. This clone has at least ten counts. Patients were all untreated before their thyroid surgery.

This chain uses TRBV6-1 with TRBJ1-1; D is undetermined. This sequence was found in a female donor with papillary thyroid cancer or a benign thyroid nodule (not recorded which). Some clones in this sample may be carry-over from other donors' samples. Sequenced sample: blood. CDR3 bases: TGTGCCAGCAGTGAATTTGGACTTCCGAACACTGAAGCTTTCTTT. This gives the protein CASSEFGLPNTEAFF.